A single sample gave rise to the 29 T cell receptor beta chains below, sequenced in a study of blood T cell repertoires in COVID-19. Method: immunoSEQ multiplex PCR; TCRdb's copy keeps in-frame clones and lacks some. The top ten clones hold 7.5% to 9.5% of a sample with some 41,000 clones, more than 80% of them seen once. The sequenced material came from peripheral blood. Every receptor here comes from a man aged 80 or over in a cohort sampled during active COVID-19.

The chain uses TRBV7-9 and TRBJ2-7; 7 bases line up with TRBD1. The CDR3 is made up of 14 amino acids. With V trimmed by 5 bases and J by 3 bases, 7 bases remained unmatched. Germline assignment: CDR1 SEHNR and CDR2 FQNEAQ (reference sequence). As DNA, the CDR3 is TGTGCCAGCAGCCCAACAGGGGTGGGCTACGAGCAGTACTTC. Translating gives CASSPTGVGYEQYF.

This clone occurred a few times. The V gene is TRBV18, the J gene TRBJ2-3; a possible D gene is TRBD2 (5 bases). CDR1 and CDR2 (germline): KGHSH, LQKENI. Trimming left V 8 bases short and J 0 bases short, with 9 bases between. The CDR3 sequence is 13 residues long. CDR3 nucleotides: TGTGCCAGCCAACTAGGGAGCACAGATACGCAGTATTTT. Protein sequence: CASQLGSTDTQYF.

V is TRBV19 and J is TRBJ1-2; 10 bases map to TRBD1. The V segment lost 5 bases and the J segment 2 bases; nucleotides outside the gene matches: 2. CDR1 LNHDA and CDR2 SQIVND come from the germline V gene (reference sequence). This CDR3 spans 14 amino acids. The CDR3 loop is CASSWDRGNYGYTF. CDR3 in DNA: TGTGCCAGTAGTTGGGACAGGGGAAACTATGGCTACACCTTC.

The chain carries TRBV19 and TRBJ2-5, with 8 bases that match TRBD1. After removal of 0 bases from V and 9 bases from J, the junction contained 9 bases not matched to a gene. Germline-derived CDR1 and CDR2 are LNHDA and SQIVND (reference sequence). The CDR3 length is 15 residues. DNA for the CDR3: TGTGCCAGTAGTATAGATGGAAGACAGGGGAGCCCCCAGTACTTC. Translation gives CASSIDGRQGSPQYF.

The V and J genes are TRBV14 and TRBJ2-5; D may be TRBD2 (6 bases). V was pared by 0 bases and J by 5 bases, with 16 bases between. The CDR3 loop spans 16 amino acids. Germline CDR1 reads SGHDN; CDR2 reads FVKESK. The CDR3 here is CASSQEKGIGRETQYF. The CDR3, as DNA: TGTGCCAGCAGCCAAGAAAAAGGAATAGGGAGGGAGACCCAGTACTTC.

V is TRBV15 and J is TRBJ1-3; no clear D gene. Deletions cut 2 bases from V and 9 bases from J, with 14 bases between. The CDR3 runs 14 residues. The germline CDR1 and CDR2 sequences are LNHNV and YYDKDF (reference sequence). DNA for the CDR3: TGTGCCACCAGCAGAAATGACGGACGGGGCACCATATATTTT. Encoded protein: CATSRNDGRGTIYF.

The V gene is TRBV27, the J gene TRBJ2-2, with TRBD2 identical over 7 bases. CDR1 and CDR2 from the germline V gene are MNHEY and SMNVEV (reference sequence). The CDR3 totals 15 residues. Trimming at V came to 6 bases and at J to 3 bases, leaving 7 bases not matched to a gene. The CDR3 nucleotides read TGTGCCAGCAGCCCGGGGGGACGGGACACCGGGGAGCTGTTTTTT. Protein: CASSPGGRDTGELFF.

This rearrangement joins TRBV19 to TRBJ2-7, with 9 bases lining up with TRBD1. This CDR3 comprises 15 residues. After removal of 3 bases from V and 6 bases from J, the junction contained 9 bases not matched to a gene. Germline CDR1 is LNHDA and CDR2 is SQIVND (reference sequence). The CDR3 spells CASSMAGTGSFEQYF. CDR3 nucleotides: TGTGCCAGTAGTATGGCCGGGACAGGGAGTTTCGAGCAGTACTTC.

CDR3 DNA: TGTGCCATCAGTGAGTCGCTGGCAAGTGGCTACACCTTC. This codes for CAISESLASGYTF. The chain employs TRBV10-3 and TRBJ1-2; D remains unclear. V was pared by 0 bases and J by 7 bases, with 9 bases between. The CDR3 runs 13 residues. CDR1 ENHRY and CDR2 SYGVKD come from the germline V gene.

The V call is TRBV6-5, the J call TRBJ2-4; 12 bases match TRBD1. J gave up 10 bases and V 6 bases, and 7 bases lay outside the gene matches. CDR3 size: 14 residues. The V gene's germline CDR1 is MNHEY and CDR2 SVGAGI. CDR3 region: CASRDPGQGAIQYF. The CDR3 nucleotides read TGTGCCAGCAGAGACCCGGGACAGGGGGCAATTCAGTACTTC.

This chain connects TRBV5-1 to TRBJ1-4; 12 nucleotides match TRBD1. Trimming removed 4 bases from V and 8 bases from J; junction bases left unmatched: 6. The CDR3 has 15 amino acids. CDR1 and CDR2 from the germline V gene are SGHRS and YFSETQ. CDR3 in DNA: TGCGCCAGCAGCATGACCGGGACAGGGGGCGAAAAACTGTTTTTT. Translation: CASSMTGTGGEKLFF.

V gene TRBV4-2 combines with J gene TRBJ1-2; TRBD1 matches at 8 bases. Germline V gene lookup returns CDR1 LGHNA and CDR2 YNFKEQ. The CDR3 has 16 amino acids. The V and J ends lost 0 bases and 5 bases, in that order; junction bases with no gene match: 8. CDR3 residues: CASSQDLPGTGYGYTF. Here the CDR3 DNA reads TGTGCCAGCAGCCAAGATCTTCCCGGGACAGGATATGGCTACACCTTC.

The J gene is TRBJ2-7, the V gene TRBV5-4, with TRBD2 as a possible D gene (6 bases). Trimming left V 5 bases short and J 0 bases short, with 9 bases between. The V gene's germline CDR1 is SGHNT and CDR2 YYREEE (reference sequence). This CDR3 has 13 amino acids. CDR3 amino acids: CASRRDDSYEQYF. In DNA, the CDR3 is TGTGCCAGCAGGCGGGACGACTCCTACGAGCAGTACTTC.

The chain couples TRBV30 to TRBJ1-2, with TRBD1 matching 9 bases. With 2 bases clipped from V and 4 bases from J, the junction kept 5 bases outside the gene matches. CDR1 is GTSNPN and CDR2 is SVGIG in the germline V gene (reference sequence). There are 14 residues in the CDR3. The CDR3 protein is CAWSKGQGSYGYTF. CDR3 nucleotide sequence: TGTGCCTGGAGTAAAGGACAGGGGAGCTATGGCTACACCTTC.

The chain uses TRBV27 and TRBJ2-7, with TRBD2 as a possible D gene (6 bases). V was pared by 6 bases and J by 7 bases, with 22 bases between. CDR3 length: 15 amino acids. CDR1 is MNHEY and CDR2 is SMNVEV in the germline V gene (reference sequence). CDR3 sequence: CASRVIAAGVGEQYF. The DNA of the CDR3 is TGTGCCAGCAGAGTTATAGCGGCCGGGGTGGGGGAGCAGTACTTC.

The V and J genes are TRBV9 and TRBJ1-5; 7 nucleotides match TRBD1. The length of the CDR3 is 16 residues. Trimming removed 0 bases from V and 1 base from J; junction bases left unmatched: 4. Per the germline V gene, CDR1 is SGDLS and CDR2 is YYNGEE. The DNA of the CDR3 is TGTGCCAGCAGCGTAGGGACAGGTATGAGCAATCAGCCCCAGCATTTT. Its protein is CASSVGTGMSNQPQHF.

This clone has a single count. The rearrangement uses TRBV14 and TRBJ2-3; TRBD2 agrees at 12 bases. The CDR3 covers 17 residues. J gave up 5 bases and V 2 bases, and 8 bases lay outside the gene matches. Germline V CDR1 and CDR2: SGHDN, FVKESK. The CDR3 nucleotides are TGTGCCAGCAGCCAATTCCCCGGGACTAGCGGGTTAGATACGCAGTATTTT. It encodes CASSQFPGTSGLDTQYF.

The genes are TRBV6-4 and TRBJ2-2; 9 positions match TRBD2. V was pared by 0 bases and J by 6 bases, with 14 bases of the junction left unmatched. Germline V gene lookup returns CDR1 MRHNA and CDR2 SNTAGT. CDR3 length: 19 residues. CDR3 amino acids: CASSDSGWREGSQAGELFF. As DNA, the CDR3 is TGTGCCAGCAGTGACTCGGGCTGGCGGGAGGGTAGTCAGGCCGGGGAGCTGTTTTTT.

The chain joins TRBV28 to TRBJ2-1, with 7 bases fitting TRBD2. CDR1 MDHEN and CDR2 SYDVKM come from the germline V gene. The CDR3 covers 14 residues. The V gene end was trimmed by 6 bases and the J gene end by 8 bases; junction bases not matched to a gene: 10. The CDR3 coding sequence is TGTGCCAGCAGCCCTAAGCGGGACCGGGATGAGCAGTTCTTC. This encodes CASSPKRDRDEQFF. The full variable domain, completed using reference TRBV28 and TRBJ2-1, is DVKVTQSSRYLVKRTGEKVFLECVQDMDHENMFWYRQDPGLGLRLIYFSYDVKMKEKGDIPEGYSVSREKKERFSLILESASTNQTSMYLCASSPKRDRDEQFFGPGTRLTVL.

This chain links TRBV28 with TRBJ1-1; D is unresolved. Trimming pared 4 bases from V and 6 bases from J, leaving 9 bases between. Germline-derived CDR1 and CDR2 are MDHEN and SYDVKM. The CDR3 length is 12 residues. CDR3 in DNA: TGTGCCAGCAGTTCCCTATTAGCTGAAGCTTTCTTT. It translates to CASSSLLAEAFF.

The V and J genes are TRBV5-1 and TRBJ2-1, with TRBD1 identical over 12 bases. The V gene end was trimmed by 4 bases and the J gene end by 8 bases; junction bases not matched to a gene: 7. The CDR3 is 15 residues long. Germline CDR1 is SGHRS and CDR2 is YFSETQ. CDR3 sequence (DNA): TGCGCCAGCAGCCCCGGGACAGGGGGCTCCGATGAGCAGTTCTTC. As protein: CASSPGTGGSDEQFF. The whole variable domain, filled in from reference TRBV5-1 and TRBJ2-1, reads KAGVTQTPRYLIKTRGQQVTLSCSPISGHRSVSWYQQTPGQGLQFLFEYFSETQRNKGNFPGRFSGRQFSNSRSEMNVSTLELGDSALYLCASSPGTGGSDEQFFGPGTRLTVL.

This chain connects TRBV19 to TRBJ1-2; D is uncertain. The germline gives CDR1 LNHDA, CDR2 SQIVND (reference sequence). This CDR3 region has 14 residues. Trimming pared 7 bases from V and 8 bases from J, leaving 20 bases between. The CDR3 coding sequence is TGTGCCAGTACCCCGATGGGCCCTACCGAGGGCTACACCTTC. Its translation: CASTPMGPTEGYTF.

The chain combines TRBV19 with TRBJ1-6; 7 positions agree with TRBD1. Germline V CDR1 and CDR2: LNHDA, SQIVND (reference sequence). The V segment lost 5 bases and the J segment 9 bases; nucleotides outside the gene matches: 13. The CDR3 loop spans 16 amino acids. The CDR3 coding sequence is TGTGCCAGTAGTTCCCGCTCAACAGGGGCCGGTTCACCCCTCCACTTT. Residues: CASSSRSTGAGSPLHF.

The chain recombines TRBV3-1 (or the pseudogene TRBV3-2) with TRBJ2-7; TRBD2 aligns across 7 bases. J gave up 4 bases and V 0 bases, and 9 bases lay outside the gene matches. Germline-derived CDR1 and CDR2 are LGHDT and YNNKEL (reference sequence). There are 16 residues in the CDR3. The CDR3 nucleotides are TGTGCCAGCAGCCAAGATCCGGCACGGGGAGGGTACGAGCAGTACTTC. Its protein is CASSQDPARGGYEQYF.

This CDR3 is CASSLLLGTGMFF. The CDR3 nucleotides read TGTGCCAGCAGTTTACTGTTGGGGACAGGGATGTTCTTC. The chain recombines TRBV28 with TRBJ2-1; TRBD1 matches at 9 bases. The CDR3 spans 13 residues. Germline V lookup: CDR1 MDHEN, CDR2 SYDVKM. Trimming cost V 2 bases and J 15 bases; bases outside gene matches: 8.

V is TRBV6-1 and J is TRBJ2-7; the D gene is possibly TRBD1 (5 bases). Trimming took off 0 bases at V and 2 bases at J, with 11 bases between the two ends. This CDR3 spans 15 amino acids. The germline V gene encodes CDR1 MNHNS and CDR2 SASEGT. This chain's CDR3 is CASSEAARVTYEQYF. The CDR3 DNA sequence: TGTGCCAGCAGTGAAGCAGCCAGGGTAACCTACGAGCAGTACTTC.

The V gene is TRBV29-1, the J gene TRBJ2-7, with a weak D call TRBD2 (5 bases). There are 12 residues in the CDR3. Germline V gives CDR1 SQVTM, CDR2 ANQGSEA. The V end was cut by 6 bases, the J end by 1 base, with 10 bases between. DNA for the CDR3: TGCAGCGTGACTACAGCGTCCTACGAGCAGTACTTC. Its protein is CSVTTASYEQYF.

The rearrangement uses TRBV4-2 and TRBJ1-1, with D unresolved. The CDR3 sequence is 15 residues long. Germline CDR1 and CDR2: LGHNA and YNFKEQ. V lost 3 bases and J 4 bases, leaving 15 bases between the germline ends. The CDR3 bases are TGTGCCAGCAGCCACGCAGCGAGGCCTTTCACTGAAGCTTTCTTT. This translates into CASSHAARPFTEAFF.

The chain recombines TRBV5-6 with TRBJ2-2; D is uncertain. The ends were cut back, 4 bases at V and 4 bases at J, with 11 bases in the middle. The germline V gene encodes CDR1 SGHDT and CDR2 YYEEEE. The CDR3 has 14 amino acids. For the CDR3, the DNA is TGTGCCAGCAGCCCGGCGTCGGGCACCGGGGAGCTGTTTTTT. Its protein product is CASSPASGTGELFF.